This T cell receptor (beta chain) was observed in a study of technical replicates of blood from several donors. Germline values: CDR1 GTSNPN, CDR2 SVGIG (reference sequence). The CDR3 extends over 13 amino acids. With 3 bases removed from V and 12 bases from J, the gap between germline ends came to 20 bases. This table comes from immunoSEQ multiplex PCR, and its TCRdb copy is limited to in-frame clones, with some not included. The sample carries fewer than 80,000 clones, around 85% recorded once. What was sequenced was PBMCs. The V call is TRBV30, the J call TRBJ1-1; D might be TRBD1 (5 bases). The receptor comes from a human donor in good health. Some clones in this sample may be carry-over from other donors' samples. The DNA of the CDR3 is TGTGCCTGGAGGCAAAGCATGGGGGGAGAATCTTTCTTT. This sequence encodes CAWRQSMGGESFF.